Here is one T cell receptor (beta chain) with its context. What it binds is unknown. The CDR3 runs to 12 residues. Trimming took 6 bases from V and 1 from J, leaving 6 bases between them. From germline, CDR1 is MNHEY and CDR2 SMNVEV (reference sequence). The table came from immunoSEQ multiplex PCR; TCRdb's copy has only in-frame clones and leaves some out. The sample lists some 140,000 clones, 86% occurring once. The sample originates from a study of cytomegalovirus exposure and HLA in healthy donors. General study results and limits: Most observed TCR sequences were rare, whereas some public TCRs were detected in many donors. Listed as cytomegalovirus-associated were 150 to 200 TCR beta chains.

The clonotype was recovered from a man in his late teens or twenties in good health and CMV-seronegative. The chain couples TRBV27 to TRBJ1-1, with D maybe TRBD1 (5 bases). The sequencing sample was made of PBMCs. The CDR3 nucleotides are TGTGCCAGCAGCGGACAGAACACTGAAGCTTTCTTT. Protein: CASSGQNTEAFF.